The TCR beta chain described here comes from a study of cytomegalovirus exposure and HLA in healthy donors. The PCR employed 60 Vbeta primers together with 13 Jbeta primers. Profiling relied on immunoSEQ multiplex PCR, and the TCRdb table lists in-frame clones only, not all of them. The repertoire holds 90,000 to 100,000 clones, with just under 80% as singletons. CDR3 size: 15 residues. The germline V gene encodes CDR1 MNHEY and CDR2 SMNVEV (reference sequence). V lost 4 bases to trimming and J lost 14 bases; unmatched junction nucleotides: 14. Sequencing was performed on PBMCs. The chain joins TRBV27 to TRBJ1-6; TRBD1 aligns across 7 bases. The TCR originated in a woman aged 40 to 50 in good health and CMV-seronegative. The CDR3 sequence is CASSYGDRAHPALHF. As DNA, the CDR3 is TGTGCCAGCAGTTATGGTGACAGGGCACATCCGGCCCTCCACTTT.